This T cell receptor beta chain was sequenced during a study of T cell responses to AZD1222 COVID-19 vaccine. About the study: Second-dose intervals of approximately 4 or approximately 12 weeks were pooled.

Overall study findings and caveats: Donors were largely white British and mainly female; clonal diversity was possibly underestimated. Recipients of AZD1222 seropositive at baseline numbered only 6 or 7. Nearly half of spike-specific TCRs reportedly target variant regions that are unmutated in the B.1.351 and B.1.1.7 variants.

Libraries were prepared by immunoSEQ multiplex PCR; TCRdb keeps only in-frame clonotypes and omits some of them. Here the sample spans 100,000 to 150,000 clones, just over 90% being singletons. V was trimmed by 2 bases and J by 7 bases, leaving 15 bases between them. The length of the CDR3 is 15 residues. Germline V CDR1 and CDR2: MNHNS, SASEGT. A remark on this clone: What it binds is not known.

The specimen comprised peripheral blood, sampled on day 0 of AZD1222 vaccination. This chain uses TRBV6-1 with TRBJ1-5; D gene uncertain. The source is an adult in good health. The CDR3 protein is CASSEWATPRQPQHF. The CDR3 DNA is TGTGCCAGCAGTGAATGGGCAACCCCCAGGCAGCCCCAGCATTTT.